At least ten counts were recorded for the clone carrying this T cell receptor (beta chain). The antigen is unknown. This sample is part of a study of T cells after yellow fever vaccination. Broader study findings: Most primary-vaccination clones recurred post-booster (just under 98% CD4, just over 85% CD8).

Trimming left V 8 bases short and J 8 bases short, with 4 bases between. The CDR3 runs to 9 residues. CDR1 and CDR2 from the germline V gene are SGHAT and FQNNGV. A 5'RACE template-switching step, the method used to make TCR cDNA, added a universal primer site and UMIs. MiXCR, run by TCRdb on the 5' RACE reads, gives a single entry per CDR3 protein. The data contain some 320,000 distinct CDR3 sequences, over 4% of them singletons. Sequenced here: PBMCs, sampled 5 days after the yellow fever booster vaccination. This clonotype was obtained from a man between 18 and 35 years old who received the YFV17D yellow fever vaccine. The rearrangement joins TRBV11-2 to TRBJ2-1; unclear D gene. The CDR3 is CASGYEQFF. CDR3 DNA: TGTGCCAGCGGCTATGAGCAGTTCTTC.